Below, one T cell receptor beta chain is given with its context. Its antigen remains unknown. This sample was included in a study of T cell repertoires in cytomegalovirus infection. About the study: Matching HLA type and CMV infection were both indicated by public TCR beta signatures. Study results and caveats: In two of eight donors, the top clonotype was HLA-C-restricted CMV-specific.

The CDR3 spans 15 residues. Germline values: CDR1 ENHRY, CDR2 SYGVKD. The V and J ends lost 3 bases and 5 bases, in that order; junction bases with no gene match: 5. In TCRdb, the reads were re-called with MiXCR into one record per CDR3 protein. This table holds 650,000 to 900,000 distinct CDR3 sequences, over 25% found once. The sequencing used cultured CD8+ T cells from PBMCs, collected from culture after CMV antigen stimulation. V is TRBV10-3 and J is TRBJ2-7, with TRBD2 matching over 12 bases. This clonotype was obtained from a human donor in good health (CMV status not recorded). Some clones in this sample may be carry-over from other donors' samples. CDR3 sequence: CAISDLAGGPDEQYF. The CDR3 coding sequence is TGTGCCATCAGTGACCTAGCGGGGGGGCCCGACGAGCAGTACTTC.